The present TCR beta chain was sequenced within a study of blood T cell repertoires in COVID-19. Profiling relied on immunoSEQ multiplex PCR, and the TCRdb table lists in-frame clones only, not all of them. The repertoire includes a few hundred thousand clones, approximately 85% of them detected once, and 3.5% to 5.5% sits in the top ten. This clone was recorded only once. Material: PBMCs or T cells enriched from blood (not recorded which). The sequence was obtained from a woman in her 30s who had recovered from COVID-19.

DNA of the CDR3: TGTGCCAGCAGTCCTCGGGGTTTTAGCGGGAAGGGGACCCAGTACTTC. This codes for CASSPRGFSGKGTQYF. The chain couples TRBV6-6 to TRBJ2-5; 8 nucleotides align to TRBD2. CDR3 length equals 16 residues. The trim removed 5 bases at V and 7 bases at J, leaving 15 bases unmatched. CDR1 is MNHNY and CDR2 is SVGAGI in the germline V gene (reference sequence).